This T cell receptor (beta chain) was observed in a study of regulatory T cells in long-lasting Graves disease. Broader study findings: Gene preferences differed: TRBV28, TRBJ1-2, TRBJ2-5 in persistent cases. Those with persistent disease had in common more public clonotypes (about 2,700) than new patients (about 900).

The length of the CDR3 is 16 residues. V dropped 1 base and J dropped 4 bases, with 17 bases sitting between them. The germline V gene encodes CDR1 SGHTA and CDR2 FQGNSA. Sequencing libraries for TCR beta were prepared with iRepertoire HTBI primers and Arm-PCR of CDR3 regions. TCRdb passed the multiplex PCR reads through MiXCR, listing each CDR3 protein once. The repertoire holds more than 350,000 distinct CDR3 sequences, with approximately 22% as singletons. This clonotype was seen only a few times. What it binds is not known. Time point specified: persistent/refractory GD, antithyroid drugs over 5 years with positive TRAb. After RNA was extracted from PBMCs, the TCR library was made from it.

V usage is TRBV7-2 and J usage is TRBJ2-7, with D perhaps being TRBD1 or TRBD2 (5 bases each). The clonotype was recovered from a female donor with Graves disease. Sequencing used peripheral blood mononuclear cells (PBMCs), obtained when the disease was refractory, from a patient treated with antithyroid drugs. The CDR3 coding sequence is TGTGCCAGCAGCTTAGGGGGCCGGGAACCTCGGTACGAGCAGTACTTC. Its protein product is CASSLGGREPRYEQYF. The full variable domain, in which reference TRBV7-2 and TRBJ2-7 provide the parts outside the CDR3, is GAGVSQSPSNKVTEKGKDVELRCDPISGHTALYWYRQSLGQGLEFLIYFQGNSAPDKSGLPSDRFSAERTGGSVSTLTIQRTQQEDSAVYLCASSLGGREPRYEQYFGPGTRLTVT.